The entry below describes one T cell receptor beta chain. The antigen remains undetermined. The sample comes from a study of shared clonotypes between healthy human individuals. Study findings and constraints: Sampling covered blood only; tissue repertoires likely differ.

Scientists sequenced DNA from unsorted PBMC on ten immunoSEQ deep assay plates. The protocol was immunoSEQ multiplex PCR, while the TCRdb copy is restricted to in-frame clones and leaves out a portion. Of around 500,000 clones listed, around 79% were seen once; the top ten hold less than 15%. Looked up from germline, CDR1 is SGHVS and CDR2 is FNYEAQ. The CDR3 has 14 amino acids. With V trimmed by 5 bases and J by 7 bases, 11 bases remained unmatched. Only Caucasian adults living in Nashville, Tennessee served as donors. Genomic DNA of unsorted samples came from around 84 million PBMCs. V gene TRBV7-6 combines with J gene TRBJ2-7, with TRBD1 matching over 7 bases. The receptor comes from a woman in her thirties or forties in good health. Some clones in this sample may be carry-over from other donors' samples. Sequencing input: PBMCs. The CDR3 is CASSTPTGPGEQYF. In DNA, the CDR3 is TGTGCCAGCAGCACTCCGACAGGGCCTGGGGAGCAGTACTTC.